The T cell receptor beta chain under discussion was sequenced for a study of tumor and adjacent non-tumor tissue in lung cancer. TCRbeta libraries were built with three rounds of nested PCR, modified from ARM-PCR. TCRdb reprocessed the multiplex PCR reads with MiXCR, giving one entry per CDR3 protein. The sample includes around 40,000 distinct CDR3 sequences, roughly 60% of them seen just once. In regard to this clonotype: This may come from a read error, since a much larger clone is one base off.

This sample's RNA came from whole unsorted tissue. Distant lung tissue was collected more than 3 cm away from the tumor edge. CDR1 is MNHNS and CDR2 is SASEGT in the germline V gene. The CDR3 consists of 14 residues. Material for sequencing was distant non-tumor lung tissue. This receptor was taken from a man aged 45-65 years with non-small cell lung cancer. The chain uses TRBV6-1 and TRBJ2-3, with D possibly being TRBD1 (6 bases). The CDR3 DNA reads as TGTGCCAGCAGTAAAACAGGGTGGACAGATACGCACTATTTT. Translation gives CASSKTGWTDTHYF.